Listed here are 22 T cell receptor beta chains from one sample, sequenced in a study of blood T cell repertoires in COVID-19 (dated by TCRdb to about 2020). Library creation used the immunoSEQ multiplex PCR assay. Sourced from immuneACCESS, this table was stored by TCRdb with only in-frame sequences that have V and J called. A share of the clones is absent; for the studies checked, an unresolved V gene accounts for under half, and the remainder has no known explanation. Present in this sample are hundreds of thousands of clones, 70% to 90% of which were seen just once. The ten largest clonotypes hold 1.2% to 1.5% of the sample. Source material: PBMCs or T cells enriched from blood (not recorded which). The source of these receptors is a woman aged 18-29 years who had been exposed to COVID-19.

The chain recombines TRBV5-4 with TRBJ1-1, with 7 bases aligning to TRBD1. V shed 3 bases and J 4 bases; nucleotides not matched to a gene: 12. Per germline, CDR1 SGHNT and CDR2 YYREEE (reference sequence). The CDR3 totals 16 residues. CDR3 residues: CASSSQPTGAGTEAFF. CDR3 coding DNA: TGTGCCAGCAGCTCCCAACCTACAGGGGCCGGCACTGAAGCTTTCTTT.

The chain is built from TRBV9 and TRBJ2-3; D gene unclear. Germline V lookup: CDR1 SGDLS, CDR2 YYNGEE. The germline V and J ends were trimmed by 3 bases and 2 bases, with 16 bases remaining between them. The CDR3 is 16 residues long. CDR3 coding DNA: TGTGCCAGCAGCGCCAACTGGGCGATGGTCACAGATACGCAGTATTTT. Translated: CASSANWAMVTDTQYF.

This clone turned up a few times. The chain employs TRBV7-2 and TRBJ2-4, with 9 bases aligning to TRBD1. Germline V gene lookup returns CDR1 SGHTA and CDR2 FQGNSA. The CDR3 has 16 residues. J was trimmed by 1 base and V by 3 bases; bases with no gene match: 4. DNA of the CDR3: TGTGCCAGCAGCTTGACAGGGGGTTGGGCCAAAAACATTCAGTACTTC. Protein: CASSLTGGWAKNIQYF.

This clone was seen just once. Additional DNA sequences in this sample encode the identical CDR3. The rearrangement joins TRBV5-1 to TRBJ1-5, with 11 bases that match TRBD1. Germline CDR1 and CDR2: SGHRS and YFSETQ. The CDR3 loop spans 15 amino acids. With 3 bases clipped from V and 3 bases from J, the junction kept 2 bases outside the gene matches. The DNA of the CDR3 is TGCGCCAGCAGCTCGGGACAGGGGGACAATCAGCCCCAGCATTTT. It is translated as CASSSGQGDNQPQHF.

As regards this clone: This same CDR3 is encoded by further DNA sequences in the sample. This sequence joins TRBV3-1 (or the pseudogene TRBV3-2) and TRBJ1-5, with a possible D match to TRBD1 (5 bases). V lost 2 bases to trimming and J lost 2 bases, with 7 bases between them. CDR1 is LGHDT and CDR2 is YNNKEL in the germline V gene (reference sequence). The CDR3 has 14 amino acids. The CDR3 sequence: CASSQTGGNQPQHF. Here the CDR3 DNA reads TGTGCCAGCAGCCAAACAGGTGGCAATCAGCCCCAGCATTTT.

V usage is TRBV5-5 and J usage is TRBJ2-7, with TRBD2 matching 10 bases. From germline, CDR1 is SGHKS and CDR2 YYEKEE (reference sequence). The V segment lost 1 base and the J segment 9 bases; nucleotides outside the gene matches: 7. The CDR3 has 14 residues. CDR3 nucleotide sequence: TGTGCCAGCAGCTTGACCCTAGCGGGAGACCGGCAGTACTTC. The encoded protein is CASSLTLAGDRQYF.

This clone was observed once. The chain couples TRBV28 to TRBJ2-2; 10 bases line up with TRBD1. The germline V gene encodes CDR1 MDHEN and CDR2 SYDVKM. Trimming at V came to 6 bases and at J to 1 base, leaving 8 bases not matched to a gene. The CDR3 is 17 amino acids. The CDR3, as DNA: TGTGCCAGCAGGCTCCGGGACAGGGGACGGAACACCGGGGAGCTGTTTTTT. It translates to CASRLRDRGRNTGELFF.

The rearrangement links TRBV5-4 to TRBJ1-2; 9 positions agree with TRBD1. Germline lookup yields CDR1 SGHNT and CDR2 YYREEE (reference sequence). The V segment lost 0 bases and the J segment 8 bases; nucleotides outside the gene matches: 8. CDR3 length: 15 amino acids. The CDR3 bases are TGTGCCAGCAGCTTGGATTGGACAGGGGAGTACGGCTACACCTTC. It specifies CASSLDWTGEYGYTF.

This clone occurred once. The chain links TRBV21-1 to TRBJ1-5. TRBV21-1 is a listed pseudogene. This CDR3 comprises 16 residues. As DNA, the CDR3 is TGTGCCAGCAGCAAATATCCAGGGAGGAGGAATCAGCCCCAGCATTTT. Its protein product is CASSKYPGRRNQPQHF.

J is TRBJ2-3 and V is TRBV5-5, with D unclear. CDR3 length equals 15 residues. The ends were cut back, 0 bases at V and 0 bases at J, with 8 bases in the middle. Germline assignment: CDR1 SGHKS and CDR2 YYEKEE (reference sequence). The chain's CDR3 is CASSLDQYSTDTQYF. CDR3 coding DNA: TGTGCCAGCAGCTTGGATCAGTATAGCACAGATACGCAGTATTTT.

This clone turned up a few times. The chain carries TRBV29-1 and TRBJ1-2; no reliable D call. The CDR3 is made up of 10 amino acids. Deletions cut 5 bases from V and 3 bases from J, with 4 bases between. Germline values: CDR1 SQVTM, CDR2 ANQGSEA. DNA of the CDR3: TGCAGCGTTTCTTACTATGGCTACACCTTC. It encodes CSVSYYGYTF.

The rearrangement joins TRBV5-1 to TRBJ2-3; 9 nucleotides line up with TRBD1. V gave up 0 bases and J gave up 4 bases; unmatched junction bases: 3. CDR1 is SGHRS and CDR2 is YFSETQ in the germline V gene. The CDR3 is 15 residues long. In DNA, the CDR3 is TGCGCCAGCAGCTTGGTACAGGGGGCGTCAGATACGCAGTATTTT. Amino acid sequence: CASSLVQGASDTQYF. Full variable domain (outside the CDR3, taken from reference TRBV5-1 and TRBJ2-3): KAGVTQTPRYLIKTRGQQVTLSCSPISGHRSVSWYQQTPGQGLQFLFEYFSETQRNKGNFPGRFSGRQFSNSRSEMNVSTLELGDSALYLCASSLVQGASDTQYFGPGTRLTVL.

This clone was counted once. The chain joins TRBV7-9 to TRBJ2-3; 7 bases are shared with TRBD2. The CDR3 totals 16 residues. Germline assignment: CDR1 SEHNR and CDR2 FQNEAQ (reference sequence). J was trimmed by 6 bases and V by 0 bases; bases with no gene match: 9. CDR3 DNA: TGTGCCAGCAGCTTAGCTCGGGAGGTTAGTTGGGATACGCAGTATTTT. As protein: CASSLAREVSWDTQYF.

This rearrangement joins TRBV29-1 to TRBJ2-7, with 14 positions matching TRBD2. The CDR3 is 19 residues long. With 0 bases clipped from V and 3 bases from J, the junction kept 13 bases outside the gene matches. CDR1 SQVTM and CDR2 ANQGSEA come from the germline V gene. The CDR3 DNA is TGCAGCGTTGAAGAACCCGGGACTAGCGGGAGTCGGATGATCTACGAGCAGTACTTC. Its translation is CSVEEPGTSGSRMIYEQYF.

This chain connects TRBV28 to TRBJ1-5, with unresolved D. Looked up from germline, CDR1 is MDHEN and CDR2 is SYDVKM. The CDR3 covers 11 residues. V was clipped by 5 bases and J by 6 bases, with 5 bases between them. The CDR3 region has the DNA TGTGCCAGCAGTCATAGTCAGCCCCAGCATTTT. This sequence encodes CASSHSQPQHF.

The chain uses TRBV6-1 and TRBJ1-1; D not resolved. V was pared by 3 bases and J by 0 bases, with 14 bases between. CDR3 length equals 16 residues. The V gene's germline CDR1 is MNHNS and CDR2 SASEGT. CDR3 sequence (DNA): TGTGCCAGCAGTGATACCCTACCAAGCATGAACACTGAAGCTTTCTTT. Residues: CASSDTLPSMNTEAFF.

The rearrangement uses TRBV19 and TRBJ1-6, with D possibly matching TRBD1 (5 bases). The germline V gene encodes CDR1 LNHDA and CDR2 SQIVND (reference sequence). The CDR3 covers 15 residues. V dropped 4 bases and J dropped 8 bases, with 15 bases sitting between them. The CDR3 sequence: CASSTQGPGDSPLHF. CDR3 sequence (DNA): TGTGCCAGTAGTACCCAAGGCCCGGGGGATTCACCCCTCCACTTT. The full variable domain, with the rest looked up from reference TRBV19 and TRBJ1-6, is DGGITQSPKYLFRKEGQNVTLSCEQNLNHDAMYWYRQDPGQGLRLIYYSQIVNDFQKGDIAEGYSVSREKKESFPLTVTSAQKNPTAFYLCASSTQGPGDSPLHFGNGTRLTVT.

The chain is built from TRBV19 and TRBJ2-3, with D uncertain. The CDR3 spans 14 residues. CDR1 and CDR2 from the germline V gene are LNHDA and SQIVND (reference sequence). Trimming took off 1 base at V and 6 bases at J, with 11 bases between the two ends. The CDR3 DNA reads TGTGCCAGTAGTATAGCTTCCGGGTGGGATACGCAGTATTTT. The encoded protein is CASSIASGWDTQYF.

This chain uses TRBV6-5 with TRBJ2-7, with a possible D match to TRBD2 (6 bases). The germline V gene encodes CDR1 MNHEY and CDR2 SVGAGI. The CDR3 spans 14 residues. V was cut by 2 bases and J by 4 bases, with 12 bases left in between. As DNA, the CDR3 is TGTGCCAGCAGTTACACCTATGGGGGGTACGAGCAGTACTTC. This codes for CASSYTYGGYEQYF.

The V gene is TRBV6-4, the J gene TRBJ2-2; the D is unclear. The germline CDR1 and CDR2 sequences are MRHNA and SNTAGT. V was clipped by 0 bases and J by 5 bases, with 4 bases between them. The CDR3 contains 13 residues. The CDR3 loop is CASSDSRTGELFF. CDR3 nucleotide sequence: TGTGCCAGCAGTGACTCCCGGACCGGGGAGCTGTTTTTT.

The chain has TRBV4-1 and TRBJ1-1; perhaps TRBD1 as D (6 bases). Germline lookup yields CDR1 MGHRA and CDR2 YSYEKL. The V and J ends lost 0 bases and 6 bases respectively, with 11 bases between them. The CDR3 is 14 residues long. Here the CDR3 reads CASSQEQGWAEAFF. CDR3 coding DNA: TGCGCCAGCAGCCAAGAACAGGGATGGGCTGAAGCTTTCTTT.

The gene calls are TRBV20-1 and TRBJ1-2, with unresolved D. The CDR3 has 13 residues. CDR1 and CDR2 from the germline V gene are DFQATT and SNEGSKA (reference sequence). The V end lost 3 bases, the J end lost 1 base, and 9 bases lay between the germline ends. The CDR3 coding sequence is TGCAGTGCTAGTCACACAGATAACTATGGCTACACCTTC. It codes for CSASHTDNYGYTF.